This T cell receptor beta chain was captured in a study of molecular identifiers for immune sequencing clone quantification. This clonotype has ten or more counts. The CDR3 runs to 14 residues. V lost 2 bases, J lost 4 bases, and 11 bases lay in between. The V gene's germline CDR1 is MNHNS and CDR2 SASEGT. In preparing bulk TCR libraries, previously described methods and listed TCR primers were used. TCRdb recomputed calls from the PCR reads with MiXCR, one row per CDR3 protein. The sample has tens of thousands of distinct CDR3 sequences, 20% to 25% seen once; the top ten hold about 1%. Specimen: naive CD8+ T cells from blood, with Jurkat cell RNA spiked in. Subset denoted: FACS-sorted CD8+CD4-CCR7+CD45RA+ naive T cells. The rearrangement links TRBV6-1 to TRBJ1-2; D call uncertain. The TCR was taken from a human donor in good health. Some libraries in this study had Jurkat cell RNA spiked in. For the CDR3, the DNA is TGTGCCAGCAGTGAATGGGCAGAGATCTATGGCTACACCTTC. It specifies CASSEWAEIYGYTF.